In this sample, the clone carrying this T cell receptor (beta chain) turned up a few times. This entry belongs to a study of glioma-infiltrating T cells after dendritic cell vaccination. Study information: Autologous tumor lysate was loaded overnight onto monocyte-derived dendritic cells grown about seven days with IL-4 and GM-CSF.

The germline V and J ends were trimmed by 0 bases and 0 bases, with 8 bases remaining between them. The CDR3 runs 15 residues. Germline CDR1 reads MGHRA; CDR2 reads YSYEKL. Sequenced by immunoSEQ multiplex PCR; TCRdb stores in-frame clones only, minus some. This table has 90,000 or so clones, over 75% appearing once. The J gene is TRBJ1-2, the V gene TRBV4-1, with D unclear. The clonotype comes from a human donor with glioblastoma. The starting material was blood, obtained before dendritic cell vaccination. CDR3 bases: TGCGCCAGCAGCCAAGAGCCAGGCCCTAACTATGGCTACACCTTC. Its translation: CASSQEPGPNYGYTF.